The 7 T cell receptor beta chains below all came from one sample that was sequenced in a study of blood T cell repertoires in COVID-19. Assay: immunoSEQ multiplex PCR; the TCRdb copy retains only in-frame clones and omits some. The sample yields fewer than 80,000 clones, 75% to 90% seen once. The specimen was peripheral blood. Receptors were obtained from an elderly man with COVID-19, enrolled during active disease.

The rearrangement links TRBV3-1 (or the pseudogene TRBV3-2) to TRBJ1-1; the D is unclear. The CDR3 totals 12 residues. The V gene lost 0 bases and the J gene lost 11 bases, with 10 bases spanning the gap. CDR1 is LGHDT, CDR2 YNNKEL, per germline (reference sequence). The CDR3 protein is CASSQESGLAFF. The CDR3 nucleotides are TGTGCCAGCAGCCAAGAATCCGGGTTGGCTTTCTTT.

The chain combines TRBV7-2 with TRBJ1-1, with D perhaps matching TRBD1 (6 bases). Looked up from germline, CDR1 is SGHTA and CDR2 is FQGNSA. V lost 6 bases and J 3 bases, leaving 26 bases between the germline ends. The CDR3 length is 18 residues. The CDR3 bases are TGTGCCAGCAGTAAGAGGAGGGGGGGGGCGATAATAGACACTGAAGCTTTCTTT. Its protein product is CASSKRRGGAIIDTEAFF.

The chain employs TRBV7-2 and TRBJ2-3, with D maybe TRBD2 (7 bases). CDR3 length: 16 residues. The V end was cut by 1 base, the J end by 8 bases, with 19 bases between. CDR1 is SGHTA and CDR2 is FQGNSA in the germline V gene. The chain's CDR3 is CASSLGAGARSGTQYF. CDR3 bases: TGTGCCAGCAGCTTAGGGGCGGGGGCGCGGTCAGGTACGCAGTATTTT.

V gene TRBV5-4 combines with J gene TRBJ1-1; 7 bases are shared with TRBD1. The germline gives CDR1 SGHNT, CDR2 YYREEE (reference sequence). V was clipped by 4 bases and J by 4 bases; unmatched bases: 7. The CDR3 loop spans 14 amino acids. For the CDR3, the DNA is TGTGCCAGCAGCCAGCAACAGGGGTTCACTGAAGCTTTCTTT. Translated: CASSQQQGFTEAFF.

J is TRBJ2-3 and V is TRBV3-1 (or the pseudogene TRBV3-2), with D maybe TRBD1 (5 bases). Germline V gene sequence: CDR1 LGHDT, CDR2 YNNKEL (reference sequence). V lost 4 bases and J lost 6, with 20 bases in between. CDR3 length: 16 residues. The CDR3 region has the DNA TGTGCCAGCAGCCCCGACCGGGCAGGGTGTTTCGATACGCAGTATTTT. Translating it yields CASSPDRAGCFDTQYF.

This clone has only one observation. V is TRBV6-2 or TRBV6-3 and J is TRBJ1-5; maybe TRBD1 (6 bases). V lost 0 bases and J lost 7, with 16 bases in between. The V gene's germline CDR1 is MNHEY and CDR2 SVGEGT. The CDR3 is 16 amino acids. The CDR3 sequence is CASSYSSRGERQPQHF. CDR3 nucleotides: TGTGCCAGCAGTTACTCTTCCAGGGGAGAGCGCCAGCCCCAGCATTTT.

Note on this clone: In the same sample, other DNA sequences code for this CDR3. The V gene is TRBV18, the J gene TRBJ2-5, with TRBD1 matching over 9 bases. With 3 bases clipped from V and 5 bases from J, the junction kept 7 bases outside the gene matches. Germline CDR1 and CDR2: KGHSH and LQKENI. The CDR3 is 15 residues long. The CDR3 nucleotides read TGTGCCAGCTCACCCGGGACAGGGCGGACGGAGACCCAGTACTTC. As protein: CASSPGTGRTETQYF.